This entry lists 13 T cell receptor beta chains sequenced from one sample in a study of blood T cells in healthy people across ages. Through a sample-barcoded 5' primer and a J-beta primer mix, a second PCR was run for about 6 to 11 cycles. TCRdb independently ran MiXCR on the 5' RACE reads; one entry per CDR3 protein. The sample records about 1.5 million distinct CDR3 sequences, approximately 43% being singletons. The source material was blood. These receptors originate from a woman younger than 35 in good health.

This clonotype was counted between two and nine times. The junction differs from germline at one of its ends, possibly a read error. This chain joins TRBV6-5 and TRBJ2-3; the D is unclear. The CDR3 has 15 residues. CDR1 and CDR2 (germline): MNHEY, SVGAGI. CDR3 sequence (DNA): TGTGCTAGCAGACGCCACATCAGTAGCACAGATACGCAGTATTTT. Protein sequence: CASRRHISSTDTQYF.

The J gene is TRBJ2-1, the V gene TRBV5-1; a weak D match, TRBD2 (5 bases). Germline CDR1 SGHRS, CDR2 YFSETQ. The CDR3 length is 16 residues. Trimming pared 0 bases from V and 4 bases from J, leaving 14 bases between. The CDR3 bases are TGCGCCAGCAGCTTGGTCTCTCAGGAGGCTTACAATGAGCAGTTCTTC. This codes for CASSLVSQEAYNEQFF.

This clonotype was recorded a few times. The chain is built from TRBV29-1 and TRBJ2-1; the match to TRBD2 covers 7 bases. CDR3 length: 12 residues. CDR1 is SQVTM and CDR2 is ANQGSEA in the germline V gene. Trimming at V came to 8 bases and at J to 5 bases, leaving 6 bases not matched to a gene. The CDR3: CSLRDYNNEQFF. Written as DNA, the CDR3 is TGCAGCCTAAGGGACTACAACAATGAGCAGTTCTTC.

Comment on this clonotype: At one end the junction does not follow the germline gene, possibly because of a read error. The rearrangement joins TRBV6-1 to TRBJ1-2, with D perhaps matching TRBD1 (5 bases). The CDR3 has 16 amino acids. Germline CDR1 MNHNS, CDR2 SASEGT. The CDR3 DNA sequence: TGTGCCGGCAGTGAAATCAGAGGGGCTTCTAACTATGGCTACACCTTC. Its translation: CAGSEIRGASNYGYTF.

The J gene is TRBJ2-7, the V gene TRBV7-2; 8 bases map to TRBD2. J lost 5 bases, V lost 5 bases, and 11 bases had no gene match. The CDR3 is made up of 15 amino acids. CDR1 and CDR2 (germline): SGHTA, FQGNSA. The CDR3 DNA sequence: TGTGCCAGCAGCCCGGAAGGAGCGGGAGTTCACGAGCAGTACTTC. Amino acid sequence: CASSPEGAGVHEQYF. Full variable domain (remainder filled in from reference TRBV7-2 and TRBJ2-7): GAGVSQSPSNKVTEKGKDVELRCDPISGHTALYWYRQSLGQGLEFLIYFQGNSAPDKSGLPSDRFSAERTGGSVSTLTIQRTQQEDSAVYLCASSPEGAGVHEQYFGPGTRLTVT.

The chain uses TRBV10-3 and TRBJ2-4; D is unresolved. The CDR3 is made up of 14 amino acids. V lost 4 bases and J 13 bases, leaving 20 bases between the germline ends. Germline V gene data show CDR1 as ENHRY and CDR2 as SYGVKD. CDR3 sequence reads: CAISASTIIEVQYF. CDR3 coding DNA: TGTGCCATCAGTGCAAGCACCATCATCGAGGTGCAGTACTTC.

The chain combines TRBV2 with TRBJ2-3; D gene ambiguous. Trimming shortened V by 5 bases and J by 0 bases, and 12 bases separated the two germline ends. The CDR3 extends over 15 amino acids. Looked up from germline, CDR1 is SNHLY and CDR2 is FYNNEI. CDR3 sequence (DNA): TGTGCCAGCAGTTTCACAGAGCCTAGCACAGATACGCAGTATTTT. It encodes CASSFTEPSTDTQYF.

Note on this clonotype: Its ends do not fully match the called genes, so a read error is possible. The CDR3 DNA reads as TGTGCCCGCAGCTTAGGGAATAGCAATCAGCCCCAGCATTTT. This gives the protein CARSLGNSNQPQHF. This rearrangement joins TRBV7-9 to TRBJ1-5; no definite D call. CDR1 SEHNR and CDR2 FQNEAQ come from the germline V gene (reference sequence). The CDR3 has 14 amino acids.

The chain combines TRBV7-2 with TRBJ2-1; D is undetermined. Deletions cut 2 bases from V and 15 bases from J, with 11 bases between. Germline V CDR1 and CDR2: SGHTA, FQGNSA. The CDR3 is made up of 11 amino acids. CDR3: CTSSLSKKAFF. CDR3 DNA: TGTACCAGCAGCTTAAGTAAAAAGGCGTTCTTC. The complete variable domain, with remaining parts taken from reference TRBV7-2 and TRBJ2-1, reads GAGVSQSPSNKVTEKGKDVELRCDPISGHTALYWYRQSLGQGLEFLIYFQGNSAPDKSGLPSDRFSAERTGGSVSTLTIQRTQQEDSAVYLCTSSLSKKAFFGPGTRLTVL.

V gene TRBV12-3 or TRBV12-4 combines with J gene TRBJ1-3; D gene uncertain. The CDR3 runs 14 residues. V shed 4 bases and J shed 0 bases, with 7 bases lying between them. The CDR3 nucleotides read TGTGCCAGCAGTTACGCGATCTCTGGAAACACCATATATTTT. It is translated as CASSYAISGNTIYF.

This clonotype showed up just a few times. The chain employs TRBV12-3 or TRBV12-4 and TRBJ1-5; the D gene is possibly TRBD1 (5 bases). Trimming pared 5 bases from V and 6 bases from J, leaving 14 bases between. This CDR3 spans 14 amino acids. CDR3 region: CASSGAGGGQPQHF. CDR3 nucleotide sequence: TGTGCCAGCAGTGGGGCAGGCGGCGGTCAGCCCCAGCATTTT.

The chain recombines TRBV20-1 with TRBJ2-3; a weak D match, TRBD2 (7 bases). The CDR3 length is 14 residues. Trimming stripped 4 bases from V and 2 bases from J, with 13 bases between. Germline CDR1 and CDR2: DFQATT and SNEGSKA (reference sequence). CDR3 protein: CSAISGGYTDTQYF. Here the CDR3 DNA reads TGCAGTGCTATTTCGGGGGGCTACACAGATACGCAGTATTTT.

V usage is TRBV12-3 or TRBV12-4 and J usage is TRBJ1-1, with D perhaps TRBD1 (6 bases). V dropped 6 bases and J dropped 2 bases, with 13 bases sitting between them. This CDR3 is built from 14 residues. The CDR3 DNA follows: TGTGCCAGCAGCGCAACGGACAGTAACACTGAAGCTTTCTTT. Protein: CASSATDSNTEAFF.